This T cell receptor (beta chain) appears in the sequencing data of a study of OX40 agonist ivuxolimab in advanced cancers. Study-wide background: The patients received agonistic anti-OX40 (CD134) antibody ivuxolimab. Males comprised roughly four fifths of the group, whose mean age was about 61 years (range roughly 20 to 90).

Of note for this clone: The antigen remains unidentified.

Germline lookup yields CDR1 PRHDT and CDR2 FYEKMQ (reference sequence). The CDR3 sequence is 14 residues long. The germline V and J ends were trimmed by 0 bases and 2 bases, with 5 bases remaining between them. The study, taken as a whole, reports: At 0.1 to 3.0 mg/kg and by week 6, clonal expansion occurred in CD4+ and CD8+ blood T cells. The average count of expanded clones was higher among CD8+ T cells than among CD4+.

Here immunoSEQ multiplex PCR was the method, and the copy in TCRdb shows in-frame clones only, minus some. The repertoire holds 100,000 to 150,000 clones, with about 90% as singletons. The sequence was obtained from an adult with an advanced solid tumor such as melanoma, head and neck, liver or kidney cancer. The genes are TRBV13 and TRBJ1-5, with TRBD1 as a possible D gene (5 bases). Sequencing was performed on CD4+ or CD8+ T cells sorted from blood, taken in a trial of the OX40 agonist ivuxolimab. The CDR3 is CASSLGTGNQPQHF. DNA of the CDR3: TGTGCCAGCAGCTTAGGGACAGGCAATCAGCCCCAGCATTTT.